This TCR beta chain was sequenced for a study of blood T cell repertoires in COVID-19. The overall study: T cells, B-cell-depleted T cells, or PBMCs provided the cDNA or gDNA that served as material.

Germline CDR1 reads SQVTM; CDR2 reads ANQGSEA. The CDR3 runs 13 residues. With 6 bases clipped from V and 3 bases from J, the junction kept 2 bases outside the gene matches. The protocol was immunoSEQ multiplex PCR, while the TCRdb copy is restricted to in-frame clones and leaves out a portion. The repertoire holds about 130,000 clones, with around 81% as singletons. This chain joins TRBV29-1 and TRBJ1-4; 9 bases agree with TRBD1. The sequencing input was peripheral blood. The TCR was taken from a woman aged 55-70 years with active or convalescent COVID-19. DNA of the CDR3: TGCAGCGTACAGGGGGCGTCTAATGAAAAACTGTTTTTT. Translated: CSVQGASNEKLFF. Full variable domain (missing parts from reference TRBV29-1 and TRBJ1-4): SAVISQKPSRDICQRGTSLTIQCQVDSQVTMMFWYRQQPGQSLTLIATANQGSEATYESGFVIDKFPISRPNLTFSTLTVSNMSPEDSSIYLCSVQGASNEKLFFGSGTQLSVL.